This T cell receptor beta chain was documented in a study of T cell responses to AZD1222 COVID-19 vaccine. Some clones are missing from TCRdb's copy, which holds only in-frame ones; the method was immunoSEQ multiplex PCR. The sample has approximately 120,000 clones; approximately 86% are singletons. This clone appeared a single time. Its cognate antigen is unknown. Regarding the study as a whole: Seropositive at baseline were only a handful of AZD1222 recipients. Nearly half of spike-specific TCRs reportedly go after variant regions that carry no mutations. There were mostly white British donors and more females than males, and clonal diversity was possibly underestimated. Spike-wide coverage was observed for vaccine-associated CD4 TCRs, with dominant responses at 160-218 and 743-854.

V lost 6 bases, J lost 7 bases, and 15 bases stayed unmatched. The CDR3 has 17 residues. Germline assignment: CDR1 MDHEN and CDR2 SYDVKM. The clonotype originates from an adult in good health. The gene calls are TRBV28 and TRBJ1-4; 9 nucleotides align to TRBD1. The material was peripheral blood, obtained on day 0 of MenACWY control vaccination. The CDR3 region has the DNA TGTGCCAGCAGCCCCCCGGGACAGGGTGGATTGGGTGAAAAACTGTTTTTT. It is translated as CASSPPGQGGLGEKLFF. Filled out from reference TRBV28 and TRBJ1-4, the complete variable domain reads DVKVTQSSRYLVKRTGEKVFLECVQDMDHENMFWYRQDPGLGLRLIYFSYDVKMKEKGDIPEGYSVSREKKERFSLILESASTNQTSMYLCASSPPGQGGLGEKLFFGSGTQLSVL.